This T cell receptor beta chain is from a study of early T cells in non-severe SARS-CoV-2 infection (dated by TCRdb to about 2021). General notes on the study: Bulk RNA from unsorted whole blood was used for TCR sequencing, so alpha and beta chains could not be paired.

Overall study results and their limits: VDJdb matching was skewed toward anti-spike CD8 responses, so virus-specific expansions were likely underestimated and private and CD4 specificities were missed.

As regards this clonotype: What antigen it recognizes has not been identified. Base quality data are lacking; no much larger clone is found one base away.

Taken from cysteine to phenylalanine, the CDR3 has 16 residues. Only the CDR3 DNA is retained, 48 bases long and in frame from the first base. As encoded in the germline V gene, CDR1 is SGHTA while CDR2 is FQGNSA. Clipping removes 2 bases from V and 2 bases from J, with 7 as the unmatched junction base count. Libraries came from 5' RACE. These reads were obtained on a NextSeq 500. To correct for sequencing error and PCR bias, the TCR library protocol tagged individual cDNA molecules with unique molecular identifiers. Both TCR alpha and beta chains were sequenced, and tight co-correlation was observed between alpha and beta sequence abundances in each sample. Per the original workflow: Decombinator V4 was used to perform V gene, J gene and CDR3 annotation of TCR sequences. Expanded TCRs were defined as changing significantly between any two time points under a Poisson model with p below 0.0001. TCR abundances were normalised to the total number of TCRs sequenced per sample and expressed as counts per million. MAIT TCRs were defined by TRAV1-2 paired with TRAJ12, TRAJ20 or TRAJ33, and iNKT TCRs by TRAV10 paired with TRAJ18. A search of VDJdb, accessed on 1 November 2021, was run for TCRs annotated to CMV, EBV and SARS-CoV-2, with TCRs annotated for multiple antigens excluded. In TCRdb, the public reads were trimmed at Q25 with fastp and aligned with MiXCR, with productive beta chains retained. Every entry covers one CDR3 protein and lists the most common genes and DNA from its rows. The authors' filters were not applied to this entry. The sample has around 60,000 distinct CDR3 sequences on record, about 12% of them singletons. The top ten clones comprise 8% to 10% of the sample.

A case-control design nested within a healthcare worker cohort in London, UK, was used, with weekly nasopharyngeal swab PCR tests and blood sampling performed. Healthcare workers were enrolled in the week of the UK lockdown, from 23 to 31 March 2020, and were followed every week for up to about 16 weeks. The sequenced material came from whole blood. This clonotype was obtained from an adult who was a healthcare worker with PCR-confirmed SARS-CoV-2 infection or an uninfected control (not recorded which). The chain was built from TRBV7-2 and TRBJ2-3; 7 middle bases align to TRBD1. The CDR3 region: CASSLHRTGSTDTQYF. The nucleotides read TGTGCCAGCAGCTTACACCGGACAGGATCCACAGATACGCAGTATTTT.